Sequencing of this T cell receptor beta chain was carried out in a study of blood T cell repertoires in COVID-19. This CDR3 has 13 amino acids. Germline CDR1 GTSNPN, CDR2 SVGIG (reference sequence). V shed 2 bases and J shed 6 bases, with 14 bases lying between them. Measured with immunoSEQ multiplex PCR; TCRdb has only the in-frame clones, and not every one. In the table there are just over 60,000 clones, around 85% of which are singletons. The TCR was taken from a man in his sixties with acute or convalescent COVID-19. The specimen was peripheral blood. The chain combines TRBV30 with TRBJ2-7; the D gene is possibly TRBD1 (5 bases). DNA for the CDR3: TGTGCCTGGAGTAAGGCAGGGCTCGGCGAGCAGTACTTC. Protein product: CAWSKAGLGEQYF.